A single sample gave rise to the 25 T cell receptor beta chains below, sequenced in a study of blood T cell repertoires in COVID-19. Sequenced by immunoSEQ multiplex PCR; TCRdb stores in-frame clones only, minus some. In the table there are 130,000 to 150,000 clones, roughly three quarters of which are singletons. The source material was peripheral blood. The receptors here all came from an older woman with COVID-19, enrolled during active disease.

The chain is built from TRBV25-1 and TRBJ2-7, with D maybe TRBD2 (5 bases). Looked up from germline, CDR1 is MGHDK and CDR2 is SYGVNS. The CDR3 spans 13 residues. The CDR3 nucleotides are TGTGCTAGAAAGGCCCAGGAGGCCTACGAGCAGTACTTC. As protein: CARKAQEAYEQYF.

V gene TRBV5-1 combines with J gene TRBJ2-3; no firm D call. V was pared by 4 bases and J by 1 base, with 19 bases between. This CDR3 contains 17 residues. Germline CDR1 and CDR2: SGHRS and YFSETQ. The CDR3 sequence is CASSPPRLAHGTDTQYF. In DNA, the CDR3 is TGCGCCAGCAGCCCCCCCCGGTTAGCACACGGCACAGATACGCAGTATTTT.

The chain has TRBV18 and TRBJ1-2, with TRBD1 as a possible D gene (6 bases). The CDR3 length is 17 residues. In germline, CDR1 is KGHSH, CDR2 LQKENI. Trimming pared 3 bases from V and 7 bases from J, leaving 24 bases between. CDR3 in amino acids: CASSPQPRGHPSGGYTF. The CDR3 nucleotides are TGTGCCAGCTCACCTCAACCGAGGGGACACCCTTCTGGTGGCTACACCTTC.

The chain couples TRBV5-5 to TRBJ1-4; weak D call: TRBD1 (5 bases). Trimming left V 2 bases short and J 1 base short, with 12 bases between. The germline V gene encodes CDR1 SGHKS and CDR2 YYEKEE (reference sequence). The CDR3 covers 16 residues. In DNA form, the CDR3 reads TGTGCCAGCAGCTTCAGCCGGCAGGGAACTAATGAAAAACTGTTTTTT. It is translated as CASSFSRQGTNEKLFF.

The genes are TRBV2 and TRBJ1-1, with 12 bases matching TRBD1. Germline-derived CDR1 and CDR2 are SNHLY and FYNNEI. Trimming removed 6 bases from V and 8 bases from J; junction bases left unmatched: 4. The CDR3 runs 13 residues. CDR3 in DNA: TGTGCCAGCAGCGCCGGGACAGGGGGCGAAGCTTTCTTT. It yields the protein CASSAGTGGEAFF.

The gene calls are TRBV19 and TRBJ2-7, with 8 positions matching TRBD1. Trimming removed 5 bases from V and 2 bases from J; junction bases left unmatched: 8. Germline assignment: CDR1 LNHDA and CDR2 SQIVND (reference sequence). CDR3 length: 15 residues. CDR3 DNA sequence: TGTGCCAGTAGTCCAACCCTGGGACAGGCCTACGAGCAGTACTTC. This translates into CASSPTLGQAYEQYF.

V gene TRBV12-3 or TRBV12-4 combines with J gene TRBJ1-6, with unresolved D. V lost 3 bases and J lost 12, with 9 bases in between. The CDR3 has 12 amino acids. The CDR3 bases are TGTGCCAGCAGTTTTCAAGGAGGACCCCTCCACTTT. It encodes CASSFQGGPLHF.

The chain joins TRBV7-2 to TRBJ2-5, with D hard to call. This CDR3 is 14 amino acids long. The V end was cut by 1 base, the J end by 5 bases, with 11 bases between. Looked up from germline, CDR1 is SGHTA and CDR2 is FQGNSA. The CDR3 DNA reads TGTGCCAGCAGCTTAGGAGAGGCTTTCGAGACCCAGTACTTC. It codes for CASSLGEAFETQYF.

The chain employs TRBV5-5 and TRBJ2-7, with 16 bases identical to TRBD2. The CDR3 is 18 amino acids. Trimming at V came to 1 base and at J to 0 bases, leaving 4 bases not matched to a gene. Germline V CDR1 and CDR2: SGHKS, YYEKEE (reference sequence). The CDR3 loop is CASSLRGLAGGSSYEQYF. CDR3 sequence (DNA): TGTGCCAGCAGCTTGAGGGGACTAGCGGGGGGGAGCTCCTACGAGCAGTACTTC.

The V call is TRBV7-2, the J call TRBJ2-7, with 14 bases identical to TRBD2. Germline values: CDR1 SGHTA, CDR2 FQGNSA. The V and J ends lost 1 base and 1 base, in that order; junction bases with no gene match: 6. This CDR3 contains 18 residues. This chain's CDR3 is CASSLVLGLAGGSYEQYF. The CDR3 region has the DNA TGTGCCAGCAGCTTAGTCCTCGGACTAGCGGGGGGTTCCTACGAGCAGTACTTC.

A few counts support this clone. The chain joins TRBV7-2 to TRBJ1-2; perhaps TRBD1 as D (5 bases). The CDR3 loop spans 15 amino acids. Trimming cost V 1 base and J 4 bases, with 13 bases left between them. In germline, CDR1 is SGHTA, CDR2 FQGNSA. DNA for the CDR3: TGTGCCAGCAGCTTAGGTATACAGGTTACCTATGGCTACACCTTC. This translates into CASSLGIQVTYGYTF.

The J gene is TRBJ1-5, the V gene TRBV24-1; D perhaps matches TRBD1 (6 bases). The CDR3 spans 17 residues. V gave up 3 bases and J gave up 0 bases, with 14 bases separating them. Germline V gene sequence: CDR1 KGHDR, CDR2 SFDVKD. CDR3 bases: TGTGCCACCAGTGATAACCAAAGGGGGACTAGCAATCAGCCCCAGCATTTT. Its translation: CATSDNQRGTSNQPQHF.

The chain has TRBV11-2 and TRBJ1-4; no clear D gene. V lost 1 base and J 7 bases, leaving 13 bases between the germline ends. The V gene's germline CDR1 is SGHAT and CDR2 FQNNGV. This CDR3 has 15 amino acids. CDR3 sequence: CASSLGAGLREKLFF. In nucleotides, the CDR3 is TGTGCCAGCAGCTTAGGAGCGGGATTACGTGAAAAACTGTTTTTT.

The rearrangement links TRBV6-4 to TRBJ2-7; the match to TRBD1 covers 8 bases. CDR3 length equals 11 residues. V lost 9 bases and J lost 6; bases outside the gene matches: 4. From germline, CDR1 is MRHNA and CDR2 SNTAGT. The DNA of the CDR3 is TGTGCCAGGCAAACAGGGGGCGAGCAGTACTTC. Translated, it gives CARQTGGEQYF.

J is TRBJ2-5 and V is TRBV15; TRBD2 matches 9 bases. Germline values: CDR1 LNHNV, CDR2 YYDKDF (reference sequence). After removal of 1 base from V and 3 bases from J, the junction contained 3 bases not matched to a gene. The CDR3 has 15 amino acids. DNA for the CDR3: TGTGCCACCAGCAGAGGGGCTAGCGGGGAAGAGACCCAGTACTTC. It yields the protein CATSRGASGEETQYF.

Here the CDR3 DNA reads TGTGCCAGCAGTTCTCAGGGGGCTAACTATGGCTACACCTTC. It encodes CASSSQGANYGYTF. V usage is TRBV28 and J usage is TRBJ1-2, with TRBD1 matching over 7 bases. J gave up 0 bases and V 4 bases, and 2 bases lay outside the gene matches. Germline values: CDR1 MDHEN, CDR2 SYDVKM. CDR3 length: 14 residues.

The CDR3 is CASRKPGKTGKLFF. The CDR3 bases are TGTGCCAGTCGGAAACCCGGAAAAACGGGAAAACTGTTTTTT. This chain connects TRBV19 to TRBJ1-4; D not resolved. With 8 bases removed from V and 10 bases from J, the gap between germline ends came to 20 bases. This CDR3 has 14 amino acids. Germline V gives CDR1 LNHDA, CDR2 SQIVND (reference sequence). The complete variable domain, with remaining parts taken from reference TRBV19 and TRBJ1-4, reads DGGITQSPKYLFRKEGQNVTLSCEQNLNHDAMYWYRQDPGQGLRLIYYSQIVNDFQKGDIAEGYSVSREKKESFPLTVTSAQKNPTAFYLCASRKPGKTGKLFFGSGTQLSVL.

The chain joins TRBV5-1 to TRBJ2-7, with 9 positions matching TRBD2. This CDR3 region has 12 residues. Losses at the gene ends were 4 bases for V and 7 bases for J; bases not matched to a gene: 3. CDR1 is SGHRS, CDR2 YFSETQ, per germline. This CDR3 is CASSPGLAEQYF. The CDR3 coding sequence is TGCGCCAGCAGCCCGGGACTAGCTGAGCAGTACTTC.

The chain couples TRBV7-2 to TRBJ2-5; 8 nucleotides align to TRBD1. V shed 4 bases, J shed 5 bases, and the junction held 6 bases outside the gene matches. This CDR3 is built from 14 residues. Per the germline V gene, CDR1 is SGHTA and CDR2 is FQGNSA. CDR3 region: CASSSDRGRETQYF. CDR3 DNA: TGTGCCAGCAGCTCCGACAGGGGCCGGGAGACCCAGTACTTC. Drawing the rest from reference TRBV7-2 and TRBJ2-5, the complete variable domain is GAGVSQSPSNKVTEKGKDVELRCDPISGHTALYWYRQSLGQGLEFLIYFQGNSAPDKSGLPSDRFSAERTGGSVSTLTIQRTQQEDSAVYLCASSSDRGRETQYFGPGTRLLVL.

The chain carries TRBV7-3 and TRBJ1-2; 7 positions agree with TRBD1. Looked up from germline, CDR1 is SGHTA and CDR2 is FQGTGA. V gave up 5 bases and J gave up 14 bases; unmatched junction bases: 11. The CDR3 covers 12 residues. The CDR3 nucleotides are TGTGCCAGCAGCATCCTAGGACAGGCATCGACCTTC. This encodes CASSILGQASTF.

This chain links TRBV7-9 with TRBJ2-3, with D perhaps matching TRBD2 (6 bases). Per the germline V gene, CDR1 is SEHNR and CDR2 is FQNEAQ (reference sequence). The germline V and J ends were trimmed by 5 bases and 3 bases, with 15 bases remaining between them. There are 15 residues in the CDR3. CDR3 residues: CASSPAGTGTDTQYF. CDR3 coding DNA: TGTGCCAGCAGCCCAGCCGGGACTGGTACAGATACGCAGTATTTT.

The V and J genes are TRBV5-4 and TRBJ1-2; the D is unclear. The CDR3 sequence is 13 residues long. CDR1 is SGHNT, CDR2 YYREEE, per germline (reference sequence). Trimming left V 0 bases short and J 4 bases short, with 7 bases between. CDR3 coding DNA: TGTGCCAGCAGCTTGGGGCAGGTCTATGGCTACACCTTC. Its protein product is CASSLGQVYGYTF. Full variable domain (rest looked up from reference TRBV5-4 and TRBJ1-2): ETGVTQSPTHLIKTRGQQVTLRCSSQSGHNTVSWYQQALGQGPQFIFQYYREEENGRGNFPPRFSGLQFPNYSSELNVNALELDDSALYLCASSLGQVYGYTFGSGTRLTVV.

J is TRBJ1-2 and V is TRBV19; 7 nucleotides agree with TRBD1. The ends lost 4 bases at V and 8 bases at J; junction bases unmatched: 16. The CDR3 totals 16 residues. The germline gives CDR1 LNHDA, CDR2 SQIVND (reference sequence). The CDR3 here is CASSTQTGTVGGGYTF. The CDR3 nucleotides are TGTGCCAGTAGTACTCAAACCGGGACAGTTGGTGGCGGCTACACCTTC.

This clone has a single count. The chain couples TRBV3-1 (or the pseudogene TRBV3-2) to TRBJ2-6; D ambiguous. Trimming removed 1 base from V and 0 bases from J, with 7 bases in between. This CDR3 contains 16 residues. Germline CDR1 and CDR2: LGHDT and YNNKEL (reference sequence). CDR3: CASSQVGYSGANVLTF. CDR3 bases: TGTGCCAGCAGCCAAGTCGGGTACTCTGGGGCCAACGTCCTGACTTTC.

The chain employs TRBV11-2 and TRBJ1-6; the D is unclear. Between the trimmed V and J ends, which lost 5 bases and 8 bases, there was a span of 4 bases. CDR1 and CDR2 (germline): SGHAT, FQNNGV. CDR3 length equals 11 residues. CDR3 coding DNA: TGTGCCAGCAGCCCTTATTCACCCCTCCACTTT. It codes for CASSPYSPLHF.